One TCR beta chain is described in this entry. Its antigen is still unknown. This entry belongs to a study of cytomegalovirus exposure and HLA in healthy donors. Study-wide results and limits: Further analysis was carried out later, and it showed several of the most significant clusters appearing linked to common viral pathogens. The study put some 160 TCR beta chains on its list as cytomegalovirus-associated. Later findings reportedly placed an Asian-associated ancestry cluster below the approximately 670-donor mean for N-insertions.

The germline CDR1 and CDR2 sequences are DFQATT and SNEGSKA (reference sequence). V was pared by 0 bases and J by 6 bases, with 4 bases between. The CDR3 extends over 11 amino acids. The PCR ran on 60 Vbeta and 13 Jbeta primers. Some clones are missing from TCRdb's copy, which holds only in-frame ones; the method was immunoSEQ multiplex PCR. Counted here are about 190,000 clones, roughly 86% occurring once; the ten biggest clones make up under 2%. The gene calls are TRBV20-1 and TRBJ2-3; D is unresolved. Sequencing input: PBMCs. The sequence was obtained from a woman aged 18-29 years in good health and CMV-seronegative. CDR3: CSARDLDTQYF. In DNA, the CDR3 is TGCAGTGCTAGAGATCTCGATACGCAGTATTTT.